These 8 T cell receptor beta chains were all obtained from the same sample, sequenced in a study of blood T cell repertoires in COVID-19. Only in-frame clones appear in the TCRdb table, and some are missing; sequencing was by immunoSEQ multiplex PCR. The table has under 150,000 clones, 85% to 90% seen once; the top ten hold 1.5%. The sample comprised peripheral blood. The receptors shown here come from a human donor in a cohort sampled during active COVID-19.

This clone was detected once. The chain combines TRBV19 with TRBJ1-3; 10 nucleotides line up with TRBD1. The V and J ends lost 6 bases and 2 bases, in that order; junction bases with no gene match: 7. Germline V CDR1 and CDR2: LNHDA, SQIVND (reference sequence). This CDR3 has 16 residues. The DNA for the CDR3 is TGTGCCAGTAGCCCCGGGACAGGGGCTGCTGGAAACACCATATATTTT. Its translation: CASSPGTGAAGNTIYF.

This chain links TRBV25-1 with TRBJ2-3, with TRBD2 matching 8 bases. V lost 2 bases and J lost 5; bases outside the gene matches: 9. Germline V gene sequence: CDR1 MGHDK, CDR2 SYGVNS. The CDR3 extends over 16 amino acids. The CDR3: CASSESGGRLRDTQYF. The CDR3 nucleotides are TGTGCCAGCAGTGAAAGCGGCGGGAGGCTTCGAGATACGCAGTATTTT.

V gene TRBV19 combines with J gene TRBJ2-1; TRBD2 matches at 9 bases. The CDR3 spans 16 residues. Germline V CDR1 and CDR2: LNHDA, SQIVND (reference sequence). V trimming: 5 bases; J trimming: 0 bases; junction bases outside the gene matches: 5. CDR3 amino acids: CASSGSSGGSYNEQFF. The CDR3 nucleotides read TGTGCCAGTAGTGGAAGTAGCGGGGGCTCCTACAATGAGCAGTTCTTC.

V and J are TRBV11-2 and TRBJ2-7; 7 nucleotides match TRBD1. CDR3 length equals 16 residues. From germline, CDR1 is SGHAT and CDR2 FQNNGV. V gave up 5 bases and J gave up 1 base; unmatched junction bases: 11. The DNA for the CDR3 is TGTGCCAGCAGCCCAAAGACAGGGAAGGTTTCCTACGAGCAGTACTTC. This codes for CASSPKTGKVSYEQYF.

V gene TRBV9 combines with J gene TRBJ2-1, with 7 bases aligning to TRBD2. The CDR3 spans 14 residues. Per the germline V gene, CDR1 is SGDLS and CDR2 is YYNGEE. J gave up 9 bases and V 0 bases, and 6 bases lay outside the gene matches. CDR3 in amino acids: CASSVGGGGGEQFF. CDR3 coding DNA: TGTGCCAGCAGCGTAGGCGGGGGAGGTGGTGAGCAGTTCTTC. Combining the CDR3 with reference TRBV9 and TRBJ2-1 gives the whole variable domain DSGVTQTPKHLITATGQRVTLRCSPRSGDLSVYWYQQSLDQGLQFLIQYYNGEERAKGNILERFSAQQFPDLHSELNLSSLELGDSALYFCASSVGGGGGEQFFGPGTRLTVL.

V and J are TRBV2 and TRBJ1-5; D uncertain. CDR1 is SNHLY and CDR2 is FYNNEI in the germline V gene. Trimming left V 0 bases short and J 4 bases short, with 7 bases between. The length of the CDR3 is 14 residues. As DNA, the CDR3 is TGTGCCAGCAGTGAAGCGCAGGTAAATCAGCCCCAGCATTTT. The encoded protein is CASSEAQVNQPQHF. Full variable domain (missing parts from reference TRBV2 and TRBJ1-5): EPEVTQTPSHQVTQMGQEVILRCVPISNHLYFYWYRQILGQKVEFLVSFYNNEISEKSEIFDDQFSVERPDGSNFTLKIRSTKLEDSAMYFCASSEAQVNQPQHFGDGTRLSIL.

The rearrangement uses TRBV19 and TRBJ1-3, with D maybe TRBD1 (6 bases). The germline gives CDR1 LNHDA, CDR2 SQIVND (reference sequence). The CDR3 is 14 residues long. Trimming stripped 5 bases from V and 2 bases from J, with 10 bases between. CDR3 protein: CASSPWTAGNTIYF. The DNA for the CDR3 is TGTGCCAGTAGTCCTTGGACAGCTGGAAACACCATATATTTT.

This chain joins TRBV5-1 and TRBJ2-7; 8 bases are a match to TRBD1. The CDR3 has 14 residues. The J segment lost 1 base and the V segment lost 3 bases, leaving 3 bases of the junction unmatched. Germline assignment: CDR1 SGHRS and CDR2 YFSETQ. Here the CDR3 DNA reads TGCGCCAGCAGCTCCGGGACAGGTTCCTACGAGCAGTACTTC. This sequence encodes CASSSGTGSYEQYF. The whole variable domain, remainder taken from reference TRBV5-1 and TRBJ2-7, is KAGVTQTPRYLIKTRGQQVTLSCSPISGHRSVSWYQQTPGQGLQFLFEYFSETQRNKGNFPGRFSGRQFSNSRSEMNVSTLELGDSALYLCASSSGTGSYEQYFGPGTRLTVT.